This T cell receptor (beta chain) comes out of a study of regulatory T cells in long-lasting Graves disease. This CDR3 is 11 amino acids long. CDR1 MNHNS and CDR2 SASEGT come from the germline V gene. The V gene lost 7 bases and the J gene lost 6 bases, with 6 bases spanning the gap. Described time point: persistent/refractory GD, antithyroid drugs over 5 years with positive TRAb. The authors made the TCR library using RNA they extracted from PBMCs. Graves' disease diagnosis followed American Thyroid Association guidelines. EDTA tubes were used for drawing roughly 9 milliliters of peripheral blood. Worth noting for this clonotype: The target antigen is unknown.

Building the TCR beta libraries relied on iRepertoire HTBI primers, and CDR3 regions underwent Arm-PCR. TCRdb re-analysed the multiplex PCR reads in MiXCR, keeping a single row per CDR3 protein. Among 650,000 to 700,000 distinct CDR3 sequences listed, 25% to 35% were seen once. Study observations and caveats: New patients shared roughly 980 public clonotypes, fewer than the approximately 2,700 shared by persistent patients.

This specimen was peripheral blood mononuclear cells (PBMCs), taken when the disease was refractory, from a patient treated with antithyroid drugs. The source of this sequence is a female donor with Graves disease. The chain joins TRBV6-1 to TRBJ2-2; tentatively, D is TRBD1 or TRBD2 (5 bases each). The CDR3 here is CASMGAGELFF. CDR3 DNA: TGTGCCAGCATGGGGGCCGGGGAGCTGTTTTTT.